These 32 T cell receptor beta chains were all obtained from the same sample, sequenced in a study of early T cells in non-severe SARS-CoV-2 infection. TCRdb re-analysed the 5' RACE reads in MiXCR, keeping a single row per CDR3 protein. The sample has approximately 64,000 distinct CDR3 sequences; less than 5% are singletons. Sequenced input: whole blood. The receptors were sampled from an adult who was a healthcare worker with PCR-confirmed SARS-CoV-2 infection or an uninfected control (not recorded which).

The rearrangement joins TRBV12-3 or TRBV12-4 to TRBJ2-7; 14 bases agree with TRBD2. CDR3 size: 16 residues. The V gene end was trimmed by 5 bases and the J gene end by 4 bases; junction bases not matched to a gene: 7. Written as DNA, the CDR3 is TGTGCCAGCAGTCACACCCGGACTAGCGGGAGGTACGAGCAGTACTTC. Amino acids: CASSHTRTSGRYEQYF.

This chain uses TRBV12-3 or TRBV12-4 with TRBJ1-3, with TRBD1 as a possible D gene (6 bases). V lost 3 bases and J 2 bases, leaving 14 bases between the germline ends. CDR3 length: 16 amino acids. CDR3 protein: CASSFGQTATGNTIYF. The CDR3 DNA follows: TGTGCCAGCAGTTTCGGACAGACTGCCACTGGAAACACCATATATTTT.

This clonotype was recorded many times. The CDR3 nucleotides read TGTGCCAGCAGCTTAGGAGGGAGGTTATCCTACAATGAGCAGTTCTTC. Its translation is CASSLGGRLSYNEQFF. The rearrangement joins TRBV7-2 to TRBJ2-1; D is possibly TRBD2 (6 bases). Germline V CDR1 and CDR2: SGHTA, FQGNSA. V shed 1 base and J shed 1 base, with 11 bases lying between them. The CDR3 length is 16 residues.

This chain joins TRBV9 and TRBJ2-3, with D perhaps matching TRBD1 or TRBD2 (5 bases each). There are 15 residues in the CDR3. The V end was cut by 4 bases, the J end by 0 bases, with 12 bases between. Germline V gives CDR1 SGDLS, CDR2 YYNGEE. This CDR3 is CASSSRDQSTDTQYF. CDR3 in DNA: TGTGCCAGCAGCAGCCGGGACCAAAGCACAGATACGCAGTATTTT.

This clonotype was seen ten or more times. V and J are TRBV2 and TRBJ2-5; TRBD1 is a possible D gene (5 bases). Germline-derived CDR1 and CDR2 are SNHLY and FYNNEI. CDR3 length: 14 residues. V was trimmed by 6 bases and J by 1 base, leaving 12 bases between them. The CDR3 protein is CASSNTGFQETQYF. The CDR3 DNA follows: TGTGCCAGCAGCAACACAGGATTCCAAGAGACCCAGTACTTC.

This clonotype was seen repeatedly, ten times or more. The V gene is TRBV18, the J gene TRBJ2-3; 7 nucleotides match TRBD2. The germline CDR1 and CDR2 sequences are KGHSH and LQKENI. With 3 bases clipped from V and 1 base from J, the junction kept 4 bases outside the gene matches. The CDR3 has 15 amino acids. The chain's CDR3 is CASSPGLAGTDTQYF. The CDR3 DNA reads TGTGCCAGCTCACCGGGGCTAGCGGGCACAGATACGCAGTATTTT.

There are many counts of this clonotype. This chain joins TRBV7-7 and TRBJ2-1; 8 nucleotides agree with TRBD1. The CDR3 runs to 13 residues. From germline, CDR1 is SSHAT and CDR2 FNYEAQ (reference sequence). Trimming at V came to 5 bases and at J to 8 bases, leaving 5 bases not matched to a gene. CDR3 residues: CASSEAGGHEQFF. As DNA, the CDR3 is TGTGCCAGCAGCGAAGCAGGGGGCCATGAGCAGTTCTTC.

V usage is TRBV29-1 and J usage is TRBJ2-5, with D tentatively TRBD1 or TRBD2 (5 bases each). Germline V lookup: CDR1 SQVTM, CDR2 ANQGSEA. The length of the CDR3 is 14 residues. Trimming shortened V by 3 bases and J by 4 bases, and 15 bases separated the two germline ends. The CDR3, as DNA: TGCAGCGTTGATGAGGGGATCACAAGAGAGACCCAGTACTTC. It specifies CSVDEGITRETQYF.

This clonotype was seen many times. This CDR3 is CASSYRGSGLAGVTDTQYF. The CDR3 nucleotides read TGTGCCAGCAGTTATCGGGGGTCGGGACTAGCGGGAGTCACAGATACGCAGTATTTT. The chain links TRBV6-6 to TRBJ2-3, with 14 bases matching TRBD2. Per germline, CDR1 MNHNY and CDR2 SVGAGI (reference sequence). The length of the CDR3 is 19 residues. V lost 3 bases and J lost 2; bases outside the gene matches: 10.

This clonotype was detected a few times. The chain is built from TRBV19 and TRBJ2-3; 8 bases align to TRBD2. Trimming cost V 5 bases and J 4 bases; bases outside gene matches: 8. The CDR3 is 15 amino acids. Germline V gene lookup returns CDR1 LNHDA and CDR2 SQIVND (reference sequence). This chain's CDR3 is CASSELADGADTQYF. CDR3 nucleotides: TGTGCCAGTAGTGAACTAGCGGATGGGGCAGATACGCAGTATTTT.

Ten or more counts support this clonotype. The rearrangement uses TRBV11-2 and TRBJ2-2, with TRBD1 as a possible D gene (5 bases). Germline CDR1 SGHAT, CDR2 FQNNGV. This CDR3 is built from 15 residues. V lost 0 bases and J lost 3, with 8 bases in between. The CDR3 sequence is CASSLDTGYTGELFF. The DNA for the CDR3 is TGTGCCAGCAGCTTAGATACAGGATACACCGGGGAGCTGTTTTTT.

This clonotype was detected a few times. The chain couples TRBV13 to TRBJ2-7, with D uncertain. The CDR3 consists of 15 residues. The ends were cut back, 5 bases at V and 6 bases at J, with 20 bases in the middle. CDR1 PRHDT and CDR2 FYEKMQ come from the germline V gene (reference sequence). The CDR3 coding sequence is TGTGCCAGCAGCCTGAATACAGCCCCGTTCTTCGAGCAGTACTTC. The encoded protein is CASSLNTAPFFEQYF.

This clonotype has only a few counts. This CDR3 is CSVERGTGELFF. CDR3 coding DNA: TGCAGCGTTGAAAGGGGAACCGGGGAGCTGTTTTTT. The chain recombines TRBV29-1 with TRBJ2-2; D might be TRBD1 (5 bases). CDR1 is SQVTM, CDR2 ANQGSEA, per germline. The ends were cut back, 2 bases at V and 5 bases at J, with 6 bases in the middle. The CDR3 loop spans 12 amino acids.

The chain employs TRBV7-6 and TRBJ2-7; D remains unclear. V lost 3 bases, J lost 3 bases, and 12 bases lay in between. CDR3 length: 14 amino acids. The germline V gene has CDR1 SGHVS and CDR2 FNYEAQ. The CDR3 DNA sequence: TGTGCCAGCAGCTTCTCGGTTGGGGACTACGAGCAGTACTTC. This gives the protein CASSFSVGDYEQYF. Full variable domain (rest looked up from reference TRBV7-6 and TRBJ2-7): GAGVSQSPRYKVTKRGQDVALRCDPISGHVSLYWYRQALGQGPEFLTYFNYEAQQDKSGLPNDRFSAERPEGSISTLTIQRTEQRDSAMYRCASSFSVGDYEQYFGPGTRLTVT.

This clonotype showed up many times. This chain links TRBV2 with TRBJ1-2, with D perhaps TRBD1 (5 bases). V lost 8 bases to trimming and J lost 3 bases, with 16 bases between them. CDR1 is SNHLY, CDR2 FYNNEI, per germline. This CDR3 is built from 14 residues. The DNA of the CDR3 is TGTGCCAGCTCCCTACAAGGGGCGGACTATGGCTACACCTTC. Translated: CASSLQGADYGYTF.

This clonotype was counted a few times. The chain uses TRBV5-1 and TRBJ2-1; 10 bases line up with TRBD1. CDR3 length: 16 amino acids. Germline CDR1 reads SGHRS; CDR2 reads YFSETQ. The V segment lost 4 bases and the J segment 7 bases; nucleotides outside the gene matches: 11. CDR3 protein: CASSRTGTGVWNEQFF. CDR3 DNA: TGCGCCAGCAGCCGTACCGGGACAGGGGTTTGGAATGAGCAGTTCTTC. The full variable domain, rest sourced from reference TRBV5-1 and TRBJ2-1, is KAGVTQTPRYLIKTRGQQVTLSCSPISGHRSVSWYQQTPGQGLQFLFEYFSETQRNKGNFPGRFSGRQFSNSRSEMNVSTLELGDSALYLCASSRTGTGVWNEQFFGPGTRLTVL.

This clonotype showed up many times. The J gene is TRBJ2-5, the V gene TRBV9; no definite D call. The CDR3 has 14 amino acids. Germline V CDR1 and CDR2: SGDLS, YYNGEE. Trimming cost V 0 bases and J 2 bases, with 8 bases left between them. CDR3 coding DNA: TGTGCCAGCAGCGTAGGGGCAGGTCAAGAGACCCAGTACTTC. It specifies CASSVGAGQETQYF.

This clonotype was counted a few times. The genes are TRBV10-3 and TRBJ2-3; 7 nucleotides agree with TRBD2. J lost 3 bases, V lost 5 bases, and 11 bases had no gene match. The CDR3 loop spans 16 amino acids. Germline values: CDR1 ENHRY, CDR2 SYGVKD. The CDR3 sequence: CAISRPPGLTTDTQYF. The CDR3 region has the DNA TGTGCCATCAGTCGCCCCCCGGGACTAACAACAGATACGCAGTATTTT.

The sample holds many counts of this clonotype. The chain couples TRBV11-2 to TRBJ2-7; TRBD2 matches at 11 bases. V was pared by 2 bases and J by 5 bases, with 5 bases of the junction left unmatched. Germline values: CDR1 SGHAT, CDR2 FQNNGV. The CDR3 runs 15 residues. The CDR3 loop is CASSLQGTSGHEQYF. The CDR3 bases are TGTGCCAGCAGCTTACAAGGGACTAGCGGCCACGAGCAGTACTTC.

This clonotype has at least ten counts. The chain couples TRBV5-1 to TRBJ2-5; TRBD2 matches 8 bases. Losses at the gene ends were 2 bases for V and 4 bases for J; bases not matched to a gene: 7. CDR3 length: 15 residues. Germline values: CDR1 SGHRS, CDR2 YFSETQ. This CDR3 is CASSLAGVDSETQYF. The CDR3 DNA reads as TGCGCCAGCAGCTTAGCGGGAGTGGATTCAGAGACCCAGTACTTC.

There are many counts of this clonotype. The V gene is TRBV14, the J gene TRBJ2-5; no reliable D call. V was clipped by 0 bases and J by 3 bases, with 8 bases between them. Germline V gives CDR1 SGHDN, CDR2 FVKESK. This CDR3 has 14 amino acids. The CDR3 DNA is TGTGCCAGCAGCCAAGATTACAGAGAAGAGACCCAGTACTTC. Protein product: CASSQDYREETQYF.

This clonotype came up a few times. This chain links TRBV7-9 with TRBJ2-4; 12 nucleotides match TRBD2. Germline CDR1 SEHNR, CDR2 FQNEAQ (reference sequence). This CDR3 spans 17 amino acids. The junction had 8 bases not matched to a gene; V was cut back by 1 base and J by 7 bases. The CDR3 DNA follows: TGTGCCAGCAGCTTAGTGCCTAGCGGGAGGGCAGCGAACATTCAGTACTTC. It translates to CASSLVPSGRAANIQYF.

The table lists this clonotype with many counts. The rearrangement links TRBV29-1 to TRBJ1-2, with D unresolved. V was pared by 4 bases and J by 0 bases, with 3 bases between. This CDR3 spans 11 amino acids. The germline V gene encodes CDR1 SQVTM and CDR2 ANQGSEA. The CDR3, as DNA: TGCAGCGTTGCCTCTAACTATGGCTACACCTTC. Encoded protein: CSVASNYGYTF. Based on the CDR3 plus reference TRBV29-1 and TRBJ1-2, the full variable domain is SAVISQKPSRDICQRGTSLTIQCQVDSQVTMMFWYRQQPGQSLTLIATANQGSEATYESGFVIDKFPISRPNLTFSTLTVSNMSPEDSSIYLCSVASNYGYTFGSGTRLTVV.

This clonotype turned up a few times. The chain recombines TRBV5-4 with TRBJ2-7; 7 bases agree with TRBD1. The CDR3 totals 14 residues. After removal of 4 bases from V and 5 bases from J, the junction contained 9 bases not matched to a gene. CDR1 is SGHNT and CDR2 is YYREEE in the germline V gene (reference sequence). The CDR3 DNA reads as TGTGCCAGCAGCCAGGGACAGAACGTCCACGAGCAGTACTTC. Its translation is CASSQGQNVHEQYF.

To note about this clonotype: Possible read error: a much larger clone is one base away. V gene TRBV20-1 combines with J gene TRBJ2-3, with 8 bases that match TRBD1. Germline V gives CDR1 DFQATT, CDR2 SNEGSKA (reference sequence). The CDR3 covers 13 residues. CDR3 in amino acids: CSATGTGADTRYF. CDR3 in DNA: TGCAGTGCCACCGGGACAGGAGCAGATACGCGGTATTTT.

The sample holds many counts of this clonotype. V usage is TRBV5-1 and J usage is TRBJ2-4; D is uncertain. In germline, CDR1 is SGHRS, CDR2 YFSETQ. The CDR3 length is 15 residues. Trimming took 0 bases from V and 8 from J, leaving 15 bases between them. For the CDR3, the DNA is TGCGCCAGCAGCTTGGGACAACCTCAGGCGGACATTCAGTACTTC. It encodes CASSLGQPQADIQYF.

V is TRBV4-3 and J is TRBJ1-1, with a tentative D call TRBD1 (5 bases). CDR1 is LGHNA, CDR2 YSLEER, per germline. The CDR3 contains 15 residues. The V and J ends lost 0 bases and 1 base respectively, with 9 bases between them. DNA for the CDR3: TGCGCCAGCAGCCAAGATAGGGGCTCGAACACTGAAGCTTTCTTT. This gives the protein CASSQDRGSNTEAFF.

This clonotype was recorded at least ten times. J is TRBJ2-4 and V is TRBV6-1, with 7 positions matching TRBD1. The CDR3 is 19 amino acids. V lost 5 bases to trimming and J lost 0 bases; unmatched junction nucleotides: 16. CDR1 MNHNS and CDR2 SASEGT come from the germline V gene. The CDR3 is CASSPRQGPSDLAKNIQYF. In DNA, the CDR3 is TGTGCCAGCAGTCCCAGACAGGGTCCGTCCGATTTAGCCAAAAACATTCAGTACTTC.

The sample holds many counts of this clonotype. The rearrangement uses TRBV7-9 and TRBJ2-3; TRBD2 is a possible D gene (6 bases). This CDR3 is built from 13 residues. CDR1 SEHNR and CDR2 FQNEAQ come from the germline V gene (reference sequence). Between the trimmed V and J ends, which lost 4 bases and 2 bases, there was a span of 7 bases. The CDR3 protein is CASSWRDTDTQYF. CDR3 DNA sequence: TGTGCCAGCAGCTGGCGGGACACAGATACGCAGTATTTT.

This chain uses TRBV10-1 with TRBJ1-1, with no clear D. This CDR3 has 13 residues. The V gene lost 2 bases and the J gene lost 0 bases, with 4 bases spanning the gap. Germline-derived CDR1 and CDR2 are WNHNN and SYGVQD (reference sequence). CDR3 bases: TGCGCCAGCAGTGAGACCATGAACACTGAAGCTTTCTTT. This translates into CASSETMNTEAFF.

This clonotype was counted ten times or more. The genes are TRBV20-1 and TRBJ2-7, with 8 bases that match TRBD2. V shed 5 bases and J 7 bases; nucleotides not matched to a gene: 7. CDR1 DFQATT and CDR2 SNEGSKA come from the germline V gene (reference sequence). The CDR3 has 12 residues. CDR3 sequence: CSAGWSGGEQYF. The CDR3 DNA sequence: TGCAGTGCTGGGTGGAGCGGGGGTGAGCAGTACTTC.

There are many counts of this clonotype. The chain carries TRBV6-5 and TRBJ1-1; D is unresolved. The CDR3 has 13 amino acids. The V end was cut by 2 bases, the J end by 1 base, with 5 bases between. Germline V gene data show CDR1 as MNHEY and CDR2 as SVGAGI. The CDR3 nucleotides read TGTGCCAGCAGTTACGTTGCGAACACTGAAGCTTTCTTT. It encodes CASSYVANTEAFF.